This T cell receptor beta chain was sequenced during a study of shared T cell receptors in the human thymus. The CDR3 sequence is 15 residues long. With 6 bases clipped from V and 1 base from J, the junction kept 7 bases outside the gene matches. The germline V gene has CDR1 MNHEY and CDR2 SVGAGI. Assay used: immunoSEQ multiplex PCR; TCRdb lists only in-frame clones, some missing. The sample yields some 400,000 clones, approximately 95% seen once. The receptor was isolated from a human donor. The chain couples TRBV6-5 to TRBJ1-1, with TRBD1 matching over 8 bases. The sequencing sample was made of thymocytes. The CDR3 nucleotides read TGTGCCAGCAGCTCCCCCGGACAGGGGAACACTGAAGCTTTCTTT. Translated: CASSSPGQGNTEAFF.